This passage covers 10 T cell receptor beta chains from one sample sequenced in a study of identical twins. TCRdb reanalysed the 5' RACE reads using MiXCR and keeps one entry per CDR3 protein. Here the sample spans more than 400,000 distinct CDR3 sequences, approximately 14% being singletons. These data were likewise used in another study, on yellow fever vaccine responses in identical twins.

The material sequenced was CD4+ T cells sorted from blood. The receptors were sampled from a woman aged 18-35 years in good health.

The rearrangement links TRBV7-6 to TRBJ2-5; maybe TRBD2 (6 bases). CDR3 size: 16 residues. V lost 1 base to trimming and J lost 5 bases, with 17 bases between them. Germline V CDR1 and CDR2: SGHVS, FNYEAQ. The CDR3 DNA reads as TGTGCCAGCAGCTTAGTCGGAGGGCTAGAGAAGGAGACCCAGTACTTC. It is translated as CASSLVGGLEKETQYF.

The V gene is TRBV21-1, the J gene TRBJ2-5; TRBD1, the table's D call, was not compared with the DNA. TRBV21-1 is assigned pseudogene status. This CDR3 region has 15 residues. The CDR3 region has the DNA TGTGCCAGCAGCAAAGGTGTCCGAAACCAAGAGACCCAGTACTTC. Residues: CASSKGVRNQETQYF.

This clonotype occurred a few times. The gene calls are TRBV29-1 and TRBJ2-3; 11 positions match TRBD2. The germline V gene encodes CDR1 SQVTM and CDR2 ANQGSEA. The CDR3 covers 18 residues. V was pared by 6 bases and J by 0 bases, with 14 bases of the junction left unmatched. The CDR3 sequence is CSVQKPTSGESSTDTQYF. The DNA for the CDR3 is TGCAGCGTCCAAAAACCGACTAGCGGGGAATCTAGCACAGATACGCAGTATTTT.

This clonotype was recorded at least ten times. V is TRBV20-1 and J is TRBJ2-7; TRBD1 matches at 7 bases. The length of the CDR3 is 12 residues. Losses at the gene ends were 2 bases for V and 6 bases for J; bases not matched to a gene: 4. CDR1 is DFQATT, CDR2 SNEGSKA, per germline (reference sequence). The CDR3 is CSARQGDLEQYV. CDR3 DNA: TGCAGTGCTAGACAGGGGGATCTCGAGCAGTACGTC.

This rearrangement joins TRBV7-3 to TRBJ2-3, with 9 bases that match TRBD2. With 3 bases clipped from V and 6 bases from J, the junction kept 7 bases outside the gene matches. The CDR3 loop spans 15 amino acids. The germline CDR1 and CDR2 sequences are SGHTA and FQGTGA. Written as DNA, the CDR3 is TGTGCCAGCAGCTTCCGCGGGAGGGCCCCGGATACGCAGTATTTT. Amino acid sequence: CASSFRGRAPDTQYF.

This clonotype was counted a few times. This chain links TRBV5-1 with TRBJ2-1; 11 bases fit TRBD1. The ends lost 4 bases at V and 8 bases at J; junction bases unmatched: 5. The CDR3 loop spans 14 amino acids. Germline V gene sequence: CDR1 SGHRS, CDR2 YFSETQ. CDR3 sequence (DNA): TGCGCCAGCAGCGTACGGACAGGGGGCTATGAGCAGTTCTTC. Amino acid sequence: CASSVRTGGYEQFF.

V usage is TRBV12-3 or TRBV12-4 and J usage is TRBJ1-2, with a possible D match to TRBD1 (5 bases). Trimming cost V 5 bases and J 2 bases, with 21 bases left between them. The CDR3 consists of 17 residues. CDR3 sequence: CASSLGTVWEGNYGYTF. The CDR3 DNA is TGTGCCAGCAGTCTCGGGACCGTATGGGAGGGGAACTATGGCTACACCTTC.

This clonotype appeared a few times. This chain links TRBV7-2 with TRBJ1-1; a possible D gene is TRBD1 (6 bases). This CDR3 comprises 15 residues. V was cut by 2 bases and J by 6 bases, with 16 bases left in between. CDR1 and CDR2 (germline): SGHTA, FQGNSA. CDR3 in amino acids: CASSLWGGFGAEAFF. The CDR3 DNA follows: TGTGCCAGCAGCTTATGGGGGGGCTTCGGCGCTGAAGCTTTCTTT.

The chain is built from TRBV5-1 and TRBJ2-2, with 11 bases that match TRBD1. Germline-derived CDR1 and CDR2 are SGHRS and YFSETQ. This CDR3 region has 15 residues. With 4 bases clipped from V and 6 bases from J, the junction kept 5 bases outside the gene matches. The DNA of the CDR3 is TGCGCCAGCAGCACCGGACAGGGGGCCCCCGGGGAGCTGTTTTTT. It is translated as CASSTGQGAPGELFF.

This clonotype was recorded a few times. The CDR3 spells CASSTRTGRGNYGYTF. In DNA, the CDR3 is TGTGCCAGCAGCACGCGGACAGGGAGGGGTAACTATGGCTACACCTTC. The chain joins TRBV6-1 to TRBJ1-2; 8 bases are a match to TRBD1. With 6 bases clipped from V and 1 base from J, the junction kept 10 bases outside the gene matches. Per the germline V gene, CDR1 is MNHNS and CDR2 is SASEGT. The CDR3 totals 16 residues.